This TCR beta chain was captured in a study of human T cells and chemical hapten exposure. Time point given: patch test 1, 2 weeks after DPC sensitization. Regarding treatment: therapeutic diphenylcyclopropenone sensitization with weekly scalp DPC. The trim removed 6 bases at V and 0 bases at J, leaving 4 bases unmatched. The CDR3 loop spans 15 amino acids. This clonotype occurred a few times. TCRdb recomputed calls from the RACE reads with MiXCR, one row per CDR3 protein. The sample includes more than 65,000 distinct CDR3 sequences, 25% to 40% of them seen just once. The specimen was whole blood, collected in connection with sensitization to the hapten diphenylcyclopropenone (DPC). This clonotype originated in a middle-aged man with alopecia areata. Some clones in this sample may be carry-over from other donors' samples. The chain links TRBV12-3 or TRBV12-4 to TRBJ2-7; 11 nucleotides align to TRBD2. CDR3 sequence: CASSPGLAVSYEQYF. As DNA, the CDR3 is TGTGCCAGCAGCCCGGGACTAGCGGTCTCCTACGAGCAGTACTTC.